This note documents a single T cell receptor (beta chain) sequence. These data originate in a study of blood T cell repertoires in COVID-19. Study-wide background: The study drew acute and convalescent COVID-19 samples from the United States, Italy and Spain.

As originally analysed: By means of reference gene primer amplification, nucleated cell counts were estimated. Profiled with immunoSEQ multiplex PCR; TCRdb holds only in-frame clones, not every one. For V, J and clone size, that table is used; D and trimming come from the DNA. The sample records under 150,000 clones, around 90% being singletons. This CDR3 has 13 residues. With 4 bases removed from V and 8 bases from J, the gap between germline ends came to 14 bases. The germline CDR1 and CDR2 sequences are SGHNT and YENEEA. The V gene is TRBV11-3, the J gene TRBJ1-2; unclear D gene. The TCR was taken from a man aged 45 to 65 with active COVID-19. Sequenced input: peripheral blood. CDR3 protein: CASSSDQSGGYTF. CDR3 DNA sequence: TGTGCCAGCAGCTCGGACCAAAGCGGGGGCTACACCTTC.